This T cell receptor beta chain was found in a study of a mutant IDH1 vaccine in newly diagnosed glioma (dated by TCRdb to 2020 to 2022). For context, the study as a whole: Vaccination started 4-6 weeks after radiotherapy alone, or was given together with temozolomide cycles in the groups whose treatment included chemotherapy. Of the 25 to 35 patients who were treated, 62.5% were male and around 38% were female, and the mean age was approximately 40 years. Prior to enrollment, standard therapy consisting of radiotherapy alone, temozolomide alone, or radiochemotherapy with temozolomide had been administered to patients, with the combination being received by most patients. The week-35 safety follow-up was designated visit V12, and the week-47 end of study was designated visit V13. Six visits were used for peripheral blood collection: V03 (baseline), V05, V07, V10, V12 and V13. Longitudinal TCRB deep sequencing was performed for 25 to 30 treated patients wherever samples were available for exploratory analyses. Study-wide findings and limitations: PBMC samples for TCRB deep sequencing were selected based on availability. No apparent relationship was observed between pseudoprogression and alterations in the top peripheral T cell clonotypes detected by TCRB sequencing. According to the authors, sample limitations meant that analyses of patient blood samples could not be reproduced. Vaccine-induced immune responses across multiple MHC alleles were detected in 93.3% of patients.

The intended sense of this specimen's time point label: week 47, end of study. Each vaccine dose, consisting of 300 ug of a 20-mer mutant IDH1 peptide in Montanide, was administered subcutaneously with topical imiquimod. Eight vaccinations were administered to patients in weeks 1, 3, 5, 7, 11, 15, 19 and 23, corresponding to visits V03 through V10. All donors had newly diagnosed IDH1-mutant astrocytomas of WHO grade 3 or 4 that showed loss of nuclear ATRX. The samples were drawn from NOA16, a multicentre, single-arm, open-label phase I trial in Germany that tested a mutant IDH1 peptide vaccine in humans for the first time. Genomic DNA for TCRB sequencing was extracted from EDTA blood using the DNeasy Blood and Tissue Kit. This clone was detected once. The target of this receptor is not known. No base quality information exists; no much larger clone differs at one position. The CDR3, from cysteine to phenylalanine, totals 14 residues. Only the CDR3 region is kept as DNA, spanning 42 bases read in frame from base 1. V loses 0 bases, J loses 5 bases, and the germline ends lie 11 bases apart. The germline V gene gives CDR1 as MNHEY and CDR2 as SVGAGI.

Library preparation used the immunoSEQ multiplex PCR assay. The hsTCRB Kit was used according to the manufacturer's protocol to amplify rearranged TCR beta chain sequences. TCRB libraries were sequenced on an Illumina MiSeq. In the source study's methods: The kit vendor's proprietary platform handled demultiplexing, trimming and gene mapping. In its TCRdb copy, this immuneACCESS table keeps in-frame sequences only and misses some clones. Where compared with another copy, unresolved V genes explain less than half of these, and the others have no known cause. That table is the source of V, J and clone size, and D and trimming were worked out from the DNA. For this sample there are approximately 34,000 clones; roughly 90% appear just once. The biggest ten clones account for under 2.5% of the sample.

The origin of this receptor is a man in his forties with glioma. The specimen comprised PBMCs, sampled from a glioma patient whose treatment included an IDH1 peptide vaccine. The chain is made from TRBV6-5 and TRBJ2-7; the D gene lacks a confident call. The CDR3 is CASSYSIWVDEQYF. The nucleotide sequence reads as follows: TGTGCCAGCAGTTACTCGATATGGGTCGACGAGCAGTACTTC.